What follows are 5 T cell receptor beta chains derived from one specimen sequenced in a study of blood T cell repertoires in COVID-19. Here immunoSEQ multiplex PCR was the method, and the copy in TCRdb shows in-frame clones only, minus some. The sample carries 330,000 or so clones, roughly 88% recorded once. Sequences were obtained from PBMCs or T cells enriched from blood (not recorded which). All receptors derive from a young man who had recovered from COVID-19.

The CDR3 DNA is TGTGCCATCAAAGGGACTACTGGGGCCAACGTCCTGACTTTC. This codes for CAIKGTTGANVLTF. V and J are TRBV6-5 and TRBJ2-6; 7 nucleotides agree with TRBD2. The CDR3 is 14 residues long. V lost 10 bases to trimming and J lost 2 bases; unmatched junction nucleotides: 5. Germline CDR1 reads MNHEY; CDR2 reads SVGAGI.

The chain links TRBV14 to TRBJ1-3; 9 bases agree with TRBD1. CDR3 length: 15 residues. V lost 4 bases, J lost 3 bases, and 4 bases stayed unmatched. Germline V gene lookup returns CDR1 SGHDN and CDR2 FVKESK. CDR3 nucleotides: TGTGCCAGCAGCCTTTTGGGACAGGGTGGAAACACCATATATTTT. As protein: CASSLLGQGGNTIYF.

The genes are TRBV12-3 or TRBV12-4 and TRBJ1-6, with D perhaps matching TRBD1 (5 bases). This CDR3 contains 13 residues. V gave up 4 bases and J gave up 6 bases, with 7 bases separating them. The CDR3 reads CASSWGGNSPLHF. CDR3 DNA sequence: TGTGCCAGCAGTTGGGGGGGTAATTCACCCCTCCACTTT.

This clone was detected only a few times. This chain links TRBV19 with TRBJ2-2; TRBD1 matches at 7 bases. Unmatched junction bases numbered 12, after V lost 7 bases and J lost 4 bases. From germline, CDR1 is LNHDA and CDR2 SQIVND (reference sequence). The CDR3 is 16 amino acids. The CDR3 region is CASTPRQGGFTGELFF. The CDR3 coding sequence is TGTGCCAGTACCCCTCGACAGGGCGGGTTCACCGGGGAGCTGTTTTTT.

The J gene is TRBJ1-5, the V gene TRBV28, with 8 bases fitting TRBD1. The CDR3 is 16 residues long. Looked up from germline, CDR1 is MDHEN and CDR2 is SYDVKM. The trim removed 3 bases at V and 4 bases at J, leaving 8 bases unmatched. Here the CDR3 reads CASSLPNQGANQPQHF. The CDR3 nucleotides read TGTGCCAGCAGTTTGCCTAACCAGGGGGCAAATCAGCCCCAGCATTTT. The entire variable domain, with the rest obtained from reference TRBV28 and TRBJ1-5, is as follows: DVKVTQSSRYLVKRTGEKVFLECVQDMDHENMFWYRQDPGLGLRLIYFSYDVKMKEKGDIPEGYSVSREKKERFSLILESASTNQTSMYLCASSLPNQGANQPQHFGDGTRLSIL.